This T cell receptor beta chain was identified during a study of identical twins. Germline values: CDR1 SQVTM, CDR2 ANQGSEA. The CDR3 totals 13 residues. Trimming cost V 6 bases and J 5 bases, with 16 bases left between them. A note on this clonotype: Its specificity is unknown.

The study's findings and limits: Researchers reported excess low generation probability among twin-shared out-of-frame alpha sequences.

TCRdb called the 5' RACE reads again in MiXCR, with one record for every CDR3 protein. The repertoire holds around 490,000 distinct CDR3 sequences, with 20% to 25% as singletons. This sample also belongs to another study, concerning yellow fever vaccine responses in identical twins. That paper adds: Twins reportedly had a vaccine T cell response that seemed partly convergent, partly personalized.

The material sequenced was CD4+ T cells sorted from blood. The chain employs TRBV29-1 and TRBJ2-5; D might be TRBD1 (6 bases). The source is a woman between 18 and 29 years old in good health. The CDR3 coding sequence is TGCAGCGTCGCCGGGACATTAATTGAGACCCAGTACTTC. Translated, it gives CSVAGTLIETQYF.